This entry lists 15 T cell receptor beta chains sequenced from one sample in a study of glioma-infiltrating T cells. Using RNA template, CDR3s of TCR alpha and beta were amplified with iRepertoire arm-PCR. Each CDR3 protein is one row after TCRdb ran MiXCR on the multiplex PCR reads. The sample gives about 140,000 distinct CDR3 sequences, approximately 40% of which show up once; more than 15% is in the top ten. The sample taken for sequencing was glioma tissue, nonneoplastic brain tissue, or PBMCs (not recorded which). The receptors derive from a human donor with low-grade glioma or glioblastoma, undergoing nonglioma brain surgery, or in good health (not recorded which).

This clonotype was recorded a few times. V is TRBV28 and J is TRBJ2-5; TRBD2 agrees at 7 bases. V was clipped by 8 bases and J by 0 bases; unmatched bases: 3. CDR3 length equals 13 residues. CDR1 MDHEN and CDR2 SYDVKM come from the germline V gene. CDR3 DNA sequence: TGTGCCAGCCTAGCGGCGGACCAAGAGACCCAGTACTTC. Protein sequence: CASLAADQETQYF.

This clonotype was counted between two and nine times. The chain carries TRBV4-1 and TRBJ2-1; 11 nucleotides align to TRBD2. The CDR3 extends over 17 amino acids. Germline V gene lookup returns CDR1 MGHRA and CDR2 YSYEKL. Germline trimming cut 1 base from V and 1 base from J; bases unmatched to any gene: 3. The CDR3 reads CASSQVSGRASYNEQFF. In nucleotides, the CDR3 is TGCGCCAGCAGCCAAGTTAGCGGGAGGGCGTCCTACAATGAGCAGTTCTTC.

There are a few counts of this clonotype. The V call is TRBV7-6, the J call TRBJ1-1; D is undetermined. V was pared by 5 bases and J by 6 bases, with 13 bases between. The CDR3 contains 13 residues. Germline CDR1 is SGHVS and CDR2 is FNYEAQ. The CDR3 here is CASSRTFGAEAFF. The CDR3, as DNA: TGTGCCAGCAGCCGGACCTTTGGGGCTGAAGCTTTCTTT.

This clonotype was recorded once. A read error may explain this, as a much larger clone is one base away. This rearrangement joins TRBV20-1 to TRBJ2-5; perhaps TRBD2 as D (6 bases). V lost 6 bases to trimming and J lost 0 bases, with 17 bases between them. Per the germline V gene, CDR1 is DFQATT and CDR2 is SNEGSKA (reference sequence). This CDR3 is 15 amino acids long. CDR3 loop: CSAQMTSADQETQYF. CDR3 in DNA: TGCAGTGCACAGATGACTAGTGCAGACCAAGAGACCCAGTACTTC.

The chain links TRBV24-1 to TRBJ2-7; maybe TRBD1 (6 bases). This CDR3 is built from 14 residues. The ends were cut back, 2 bases at V and 5 bases at J, with 12 bases in the middle. Germline CDR1 reads KGHDR; CDR2 reads SFDVKD. CDR3 in DNA: TGTGCCACCAGTGATTCAAGGACAGATAACGAGCAGTACTTC. As protein: CATSDSRTDNEQYF.

V usage is TRBV9 and J usage is TRBJ2-5, with 7 bases aligning to TRBD2. Germline V lookup: CDR1 SGDLS, CDR2 YYNGEE. Trimming at V came to 4 bases and at J to 4 bases, leaving 7 bases not matched to a gene. The CDR3 is made up of 14 amino acids. The CDR3 loop is CASSSGAGIETQYF. CDR3 DNA: TGTGCCAGCAGCTCCGGAGCGGGGATAGAGACCCAGTACTTC.

The rearrangement joins TRBV20-1 to TRBJ2-7, with TRBD2 matching 13 bases. Germline CDR1 DFQATT, CDR2 SNEGSKA (reference sequence). This CDR3 spans 14 amino acids. V trimming: 3 bases; J trimming: 3 bases; junction bases outside the gene matches: 2. CDR3 amino acids: CSARGTSGIYEQYF. The CDR3 region has the DNA TGCAGTGCTAGGGGGACTAGCGGGATCTACGAGCAGTACTTC.

The genes are TRBV7-2 and TRBJ2-7, with unresolved D. Looked up from germline, CDR1 is SGHTA and CDR2 is FQGNSA. The length of the CDR3 is 13 residues. Trimming took 2 bases from V and 5 from J, leaving 10 bases between them. CDR3 DNA: TGTGCCAGCAGCTTATGGGTTTCCAACGAGCAGTACTTC. Amino acids: CASSLWVSNEQYF.

Concerning this clonotype: One end of the junction fails to match germline, which may point to a read error. The chain joins TRBV27 to TRBJ1-1; 10 nucleotides agree with TRBD1. CDR1 is MNHEY, CDR2 SMNVEV, per germline (reference sequence). This CDR3 spans 14 amino acids. The CDR3 DNA sequence: TGTGCCAGCAGTACTCTGACAGGGGGCACTGAAGCTTCCTTT. Translated: CASSTLTGGTEASF.

A note on this clonotype: This may be a read error: a much more frequent sequence differs by one nucleotide. V usage is TRBV6-1 and J usage is TRBJ1-1; D gene unclear. CDR3 length: 14 residues. CDR1 and CDR2 (germline): MNHNS, SASEGT. CDR3 sequence (DNA): TGTGCCAGCGGTGAACGACACCTGAACACTGAAGCTTTCTTT. Translating gives CASGERHLNTEAFF.

As regards this clonotype: It may be a read error: a sequence one base away is much more abundant. The chain has TRBV20-1 and TRBJ1-1; 9 nucleotides align to TRBD1. Trimming at V came to 7 bases and at J to 7 bases, leaving 7 bases not matched to a gene. CDR1 and CDR2 from the germline V gene are DFQATT and SNEGSKA (reference sequence). This CDR3 region has 12 residues. Here the CDR3 DNA reads TGCAGTGTGAGGGGACAGGGCGGTGAAGCTTTCTTT. Protein sequence: CSVRGQGGEAFF.

This clonotype appeared many times. The chain employs TRBV15 and TRBJ2-7, with D maybe TRBD2 (5 bases). The V end was cut by 0 bases, the J end by 7 bases, with 7 bases between. The CDR3 runs to 12 residues. Germline lookup yields CDR1 LNHNV and CDR2 YYDKDF (reference sequence). CDR3 residues: CATSRDGGEQYF. The CDR3 bases are TGTGCCACCAGCAGAGATGGAGGAGAGCAGTACTTC.

In regard to this clonotype: The junction does not match germline at one end; this may be a read error. The chain uses TRBV6-5 and TRBJ1-1, with TRBD1 as a possible D gene (6 bases). CDR3 length: 14 amino acids. Germline CDR1 MNHEY, CDR2 SVGAGI. CDR3: CASSYGGSNTEDFF. As DNA, the CDR3 is TGTGCCAGCAGTTACGGGGGCAGTAACACTGAAGATTTCTTT.

Only a few counts were recorded for this clonotype. This chain connects TRBV4-1 to TRBJ2-3; 13 bases are shared with TRBD2. The CDR3 contains 18 residues. Germline trimming cut 3 bases from V and 0 bases from J; bases unmatched to any gene: 6. The germline gives CDR1 MGHRA, CDR2 YSYEKL. The CDR3, as DNA: TGCGCCAGCAGCCAGAGGACTAGCGGGGGTCTAAGCACAGATACGCAGTATTTT. It is translated as CASSQRTSGGLSTDTQYF.

This chain connects TRBV6-2 or TRBV6-3 to TRBJ2-7; D is undetermined. CDR3 length equals 13 residues. V shed 7 bases and J shed 0 bases, with 10 bases lying between them. The germline CDR1 and CDR2 sequences are MNHEY and SVGEGT. CDR3 region: CASNPRSSYEQYF. The CDR3 DNA reads TGTGCCAGCAATCCTAGGAGCTCCTACGAGCAGTACTTC.